This T cell receptor beta chain was identified in a study of blood T cell repertoires in COVID-19. With 4 bases clipped from V and 3 bases from J, the junction kept 4 bases outside the gene matches. Germline CDR1 is MNHNS and CDR2 is SASEGT. The CDR3 extends over 16 amino acids. Repertoires were generated with immunoSEQ multiplex PCR, while TCRdb's copy carries only in-frame clones and drops some. The sample holds hundreds of thousands of clones, 70% to 85% seen once. The chain recombines TRBV6-1 with TRBJ1-5, with 12 nucleotides matching TRBD1. This TCR derives from a man aged 80 or over with acute or convalescent COVID-19. Sequences were obtained from peripheral blood. CDR3 nucleotides: TGTGCCAGCAGTGGGGACAGGGGGCAAAACAATCAGCCCCAGCATTTT. Encoded protein: CASSGDRGQNNQPQHF.